Below, 5 T cell receptor beta chains from the same sample are listed, as sequenced in a study of early T cells in non-severe SARS-CoV-2 infection. MiXCR, run by TCRdb on the 5' RACE reads, gives a single entry per CDR3 protein. The table lists about 69,000 distinct CDR3 sequences, about an eighth of them singletons, with more than 12% in the top ten. The sample consisted of whole blood. The receptors derive from an adult who was a healthcare worker with PCR-confirmed SARS-CoV-2 infection or an uninfected control (not recorded which).

The chain is built from TRBV12-3 or TRBV12-4 and TRBJ2-1; the match to TRBD2 covers 10 bases. V was clipped by 7 bases and J by 8 bases; unmatched bases: 5. The CDR3 loop spans 13 amino acids. In DNA, the CDR3 is TGTGCCAGCACTAGCGGGGGTTGGGATGAGCAGTTCTTC. Residues: CASTSGGWDEQFF.

The chain is built from TRBV7-9 and TRBJ2-7; D might be TRBD1 (6 bases). This CDR3 is 14 amino acids long. In germline, CDR1 is SEHNR, CDR2 FQNEAQ (reference sequence). Trimming pared 8 bases from V and 9 bases from J, leaving 23 bases between. This CDR3 reads CASGRDTRLLVQYF. The CDR3 DNA follows: TGTGCCAGCGGCCGGGACACTCGACTCTTGGTGCAGTACTTC.

This clonotype has only a few counts. The J gene is TRBJ2-5, the V gene TRBV3-1; D may be TRBD2 (6 bases). Germline V gene data show CDR1 as LGHDT and CDR2 as YNNKEL (reference sequence). V was cut by 1 base and J by 2 bases, with 11 bases left in between. The CDR3 totals 15 residues. The CDR3 region is CASSQGGSGQETQYF. The CDR3 DNA follows: TGTGCCAGCAGCCAAGGAGGTAGCGGTCAAGAGACCCAGTACTTC.

This clonotype was picked up many times. The J gene is TRBJ2-2, the V gene TRBV20-1; a possible D gene is TRBD2 (5 bases). Germline CDR1 is DFQATT and CDR2 is SNEGSKA (reference sequence). V lost 3 bases and J 1 base, leaving 12 bases between the germline ends. The CDR3 contains 15 residues. The CDR3, as DNA: TGCAGTGCTAGTAGCGTGTCAGGGAACACCGGGGAGCTGTTTTTT. It is translated as CSASSVSGNTGELFF.

This clonotype has only a few counts. This chain joins TRBV6-5 and TRBJ1-3; no clear D. Germline CDR1 MNHEY, CDR2 SVGAGI. The germline V and J ends were trimmed by 0 bases and 0 bases, with 9 bases remaining between them. This CDR3 has 16 amino acids. The CDR3 bases are TGTGCCAGCAGTTACTCAGAGGTCTCCTCTGGAAACACCATATATTTT. It is translated as CASSYSEVSSGNTIYF.